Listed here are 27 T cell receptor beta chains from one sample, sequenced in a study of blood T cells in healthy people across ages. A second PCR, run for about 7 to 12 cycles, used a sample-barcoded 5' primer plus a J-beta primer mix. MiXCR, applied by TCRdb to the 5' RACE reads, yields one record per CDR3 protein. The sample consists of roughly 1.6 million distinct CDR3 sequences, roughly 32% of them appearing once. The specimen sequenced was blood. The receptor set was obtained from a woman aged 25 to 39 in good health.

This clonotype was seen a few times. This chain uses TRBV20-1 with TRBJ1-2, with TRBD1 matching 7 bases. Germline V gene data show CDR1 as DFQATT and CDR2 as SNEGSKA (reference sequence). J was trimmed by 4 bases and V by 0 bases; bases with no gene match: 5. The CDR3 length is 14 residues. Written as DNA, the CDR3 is TGCAGTGCTAGAGAGGGGACAGACGCCTATGGCTACACCTTC. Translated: CSAREGTDAYGYTF.

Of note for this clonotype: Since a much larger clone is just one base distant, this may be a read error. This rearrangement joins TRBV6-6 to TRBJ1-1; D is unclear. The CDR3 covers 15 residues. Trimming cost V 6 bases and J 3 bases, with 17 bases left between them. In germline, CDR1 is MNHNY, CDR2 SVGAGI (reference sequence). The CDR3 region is CASSPSGMADTEAFF. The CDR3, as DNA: TGTGCCAGCAGCCCCTCCGGGATGGCTGACACTGAAGCTTTCTTT.

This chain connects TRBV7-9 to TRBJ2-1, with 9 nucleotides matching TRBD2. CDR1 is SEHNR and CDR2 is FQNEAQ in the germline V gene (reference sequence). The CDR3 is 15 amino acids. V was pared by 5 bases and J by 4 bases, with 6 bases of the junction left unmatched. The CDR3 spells CASSPGLAQYNEQFF. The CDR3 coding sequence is TGTGCCAGCAGCCCGGGACTAGCTCAGTACAATGAGCAGTTCTTC.

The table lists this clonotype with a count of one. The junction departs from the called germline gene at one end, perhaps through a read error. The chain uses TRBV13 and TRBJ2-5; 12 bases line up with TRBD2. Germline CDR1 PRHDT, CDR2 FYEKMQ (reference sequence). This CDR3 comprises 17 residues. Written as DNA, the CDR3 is TGTGCCGGCAGCCTACCCTCGACTAGCGGGGGTAGGGAGACCCAGTACTTC. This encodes CAGSLPSTSGGRETQYF.

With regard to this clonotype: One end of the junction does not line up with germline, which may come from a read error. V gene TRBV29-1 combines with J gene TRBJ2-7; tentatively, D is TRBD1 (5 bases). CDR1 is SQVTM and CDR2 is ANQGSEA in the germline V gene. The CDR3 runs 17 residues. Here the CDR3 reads CSVIRWTKGVNSHEQYF. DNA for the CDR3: TGCAGCGTTATAAGGTGGACCAAAGGGGTCAACTCCCACGAGCAGTACTTC.

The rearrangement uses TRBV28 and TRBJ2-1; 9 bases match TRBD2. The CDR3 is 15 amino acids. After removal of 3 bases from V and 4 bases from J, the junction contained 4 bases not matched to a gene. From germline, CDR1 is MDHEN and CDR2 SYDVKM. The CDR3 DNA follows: TGTGCCAGCAGTTTGAGCGGGAGGATTTACAATGAGCAGTTCTTC. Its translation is CASSLSGRIYNEQFF.

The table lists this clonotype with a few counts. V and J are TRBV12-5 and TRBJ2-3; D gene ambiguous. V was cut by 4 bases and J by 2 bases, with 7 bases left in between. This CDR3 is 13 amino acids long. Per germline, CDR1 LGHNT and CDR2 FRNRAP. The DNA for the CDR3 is TGTGCTAGTGGTTCCAGTAACACAGATACGCAGTATTTT. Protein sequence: CASGSSNTDTQYF. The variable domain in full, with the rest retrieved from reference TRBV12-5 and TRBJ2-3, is DARVTQTPRHKVTEMGQEVTMRCQPILGHNTVFWYRQTMMQGLELLAYFRNRAPLDDSGMPKDRFSAEMPDATLATLKIQPSEPRDSAVYFCASGSSNTDTQYFGPGTRLTVL.

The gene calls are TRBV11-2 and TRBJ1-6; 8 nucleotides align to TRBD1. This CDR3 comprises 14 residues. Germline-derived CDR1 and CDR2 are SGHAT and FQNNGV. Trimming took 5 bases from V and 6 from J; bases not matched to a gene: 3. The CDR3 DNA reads TGTGCCAGCAGCGGACAGGGTCCTAATTCACCCCTCCACTTT. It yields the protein CASSGQGPNSPLHF.

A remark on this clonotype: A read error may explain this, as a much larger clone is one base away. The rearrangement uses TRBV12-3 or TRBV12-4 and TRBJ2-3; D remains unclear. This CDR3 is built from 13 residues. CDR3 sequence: CASSFLGTDAQYF. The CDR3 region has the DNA TGTGCCAGCAGTTTCCTAGGCACAGATGCGCAGTATTTT.

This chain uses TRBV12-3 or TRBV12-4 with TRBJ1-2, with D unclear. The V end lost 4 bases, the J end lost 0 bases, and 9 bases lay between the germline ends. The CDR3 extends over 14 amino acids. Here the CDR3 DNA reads TGTGCCAGCAGTTCATTGACACCTAACTATGGCTACACCTTC. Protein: CASSSLTPNYGYTF.

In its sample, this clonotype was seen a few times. The CDR3 is CATAEGQGGENGYTF. DNA for the CDR3: TGTGCCACCGCGGAAGGGCAGGGAGGTGAGAATGGCTACACCTTC. The chain carries TRBV13 and TRBJ1-2; D perhaps matches TRBD1 (5 bases). The CDR3 runs 15 residues. Germline CDR1 and CDR2: PRHDT and FYEKMQ (reference sequence). The V and J ends lost 10 bases and 6 bases respectively, with 24 bases between them.

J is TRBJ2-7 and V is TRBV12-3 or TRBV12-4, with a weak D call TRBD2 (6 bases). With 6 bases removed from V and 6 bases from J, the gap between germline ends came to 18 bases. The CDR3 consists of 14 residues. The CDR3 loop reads CASSPLGGYSEQYF. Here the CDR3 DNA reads TGTGCCAGCAGCCCATTGGGGGGATATTCCGAGCAGTACTTC.

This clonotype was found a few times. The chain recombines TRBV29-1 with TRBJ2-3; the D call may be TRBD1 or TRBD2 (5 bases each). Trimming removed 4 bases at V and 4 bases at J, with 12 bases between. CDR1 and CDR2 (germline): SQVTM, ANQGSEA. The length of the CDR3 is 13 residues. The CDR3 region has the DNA TGCAGCGTTGCGGGGCTAGTAGCAGATACGCAGTATTTT. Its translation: CSVAGLVADTQYF.

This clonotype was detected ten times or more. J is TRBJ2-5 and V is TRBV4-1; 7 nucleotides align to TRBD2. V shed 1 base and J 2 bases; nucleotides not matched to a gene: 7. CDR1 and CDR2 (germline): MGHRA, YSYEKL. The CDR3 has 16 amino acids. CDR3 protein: CASSQVWLAVQETQYF. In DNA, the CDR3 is TGCGCCAGCAGCCAAGTATGGCTAGCGGTACAAGAGACCCAGTACTTC.

CDR3: CASSETEGGIENTGELFF. Here the CDR3 DNA reads TGTGCCAGCAGTGAAACCGAAGGCGGCATTGAGAACACCGGGGAGCTGTTTTTT. This chain uses TRBV25-1 with TRBJ2-2; no firm D call. The CDR3 covers 18 residues. Germline V lookup: CDR1 MGHDK, CDR2 SYGVNS. V was shortened by 2 bases and J by 1 base, with 17 bases between the two germline ends.

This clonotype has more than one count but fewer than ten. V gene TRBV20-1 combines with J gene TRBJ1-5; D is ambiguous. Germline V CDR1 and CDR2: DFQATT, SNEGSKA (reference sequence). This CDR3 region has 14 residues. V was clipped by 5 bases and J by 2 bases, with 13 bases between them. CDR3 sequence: CSAWTGKGNQPQHF. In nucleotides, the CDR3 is TGCAGTGCTTGGACGGGAAAAGGCAATCAGCCCCAGCATTTT.

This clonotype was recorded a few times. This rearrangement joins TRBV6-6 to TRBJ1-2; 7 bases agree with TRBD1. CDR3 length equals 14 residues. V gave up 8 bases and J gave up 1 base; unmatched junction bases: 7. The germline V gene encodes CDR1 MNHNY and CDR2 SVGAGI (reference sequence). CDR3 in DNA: TGTGCCAGCGGTAGGGGGCTAGTTAACTATGGCTACACCTTC. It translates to CASGRGLVNYGYTF.

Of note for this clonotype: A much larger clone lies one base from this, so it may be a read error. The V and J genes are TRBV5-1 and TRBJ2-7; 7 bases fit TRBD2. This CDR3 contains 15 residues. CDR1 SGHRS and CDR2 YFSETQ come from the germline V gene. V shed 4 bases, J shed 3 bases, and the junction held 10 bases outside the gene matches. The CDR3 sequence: CASSLTSESVYEQYF. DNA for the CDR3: TGCGCCAGCAGCCTAACTAGCGAGAGCGTCTACGAGCAGTACTTC.

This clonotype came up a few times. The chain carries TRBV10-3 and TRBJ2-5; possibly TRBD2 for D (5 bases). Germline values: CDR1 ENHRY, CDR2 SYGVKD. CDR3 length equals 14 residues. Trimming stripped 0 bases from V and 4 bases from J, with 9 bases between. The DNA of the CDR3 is TGTGCCATCAGTGAGTCGCCTAGCAGAGAGACCCAGTACTTC. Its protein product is CAISESPSRETQYF.

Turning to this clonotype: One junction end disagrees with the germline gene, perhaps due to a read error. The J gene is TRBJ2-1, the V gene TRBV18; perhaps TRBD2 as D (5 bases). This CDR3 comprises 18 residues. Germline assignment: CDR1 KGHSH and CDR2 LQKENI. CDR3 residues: CANSPSQYSGSSYNEQFF. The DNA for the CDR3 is TGTGCCAACTCACCAAGTCAATACAGTGGGAGCTCCTACAATGAGCAGTTCTTC. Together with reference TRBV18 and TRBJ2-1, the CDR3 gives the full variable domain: NAGVMQNPRHLVRRRGQEARLRCSPMKGHSHVYWYRQLPEEGLKFMVYLQKENIIDESGMPKERFSAEFPKEGPSILRIQQVVRGDSAAYFCANSPSQYSGSSYNEQFFGPGTRLTVL.

CDR3 region: CSARGTGGHGELFF. In nucleotides, the CDR3 is TGCAGTGCTAGGGGGACAGGGGGCCACGGGGAGCTGTTTTTT. This chain uses TRBV20-1 with TRBJ2-2; 12 bases are a match to TRBD1. J gave up 7 bases and V 3 bases, and 3 bases lay outside the gene matches. The CDR3 has 14 residues. The germline CDR1 and CDR2 sequences are DFQATT and SNEGSKA (reference sequence).

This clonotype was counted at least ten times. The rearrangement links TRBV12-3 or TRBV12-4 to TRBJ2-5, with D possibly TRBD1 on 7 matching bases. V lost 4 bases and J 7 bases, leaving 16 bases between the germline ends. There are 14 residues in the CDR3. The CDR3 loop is CASSWQGGQRTQYF. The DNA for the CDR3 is TGTGCCAGCAGTTGGCAGGGGGGTCAAAGGACCCAGTACTTC.

CDR3 DNA sequence: TGCAGTGCAAAGCAGACAGGGGTAAGGAATCAGCCCCAGCATTTT. This translates into CSAKQTGVRNQPQHF. V usage is TRBV20-1 and J usage is TRBJ1-5, with 8 positions matching TRBD1. The CDR3 contains 15 residues. The germline gives CDR1 DFQATT, CDR2 SNEGSKA (reference sequence). Trimming took 6 bases from V and 4 from J; bases not matched to a gene: 11.

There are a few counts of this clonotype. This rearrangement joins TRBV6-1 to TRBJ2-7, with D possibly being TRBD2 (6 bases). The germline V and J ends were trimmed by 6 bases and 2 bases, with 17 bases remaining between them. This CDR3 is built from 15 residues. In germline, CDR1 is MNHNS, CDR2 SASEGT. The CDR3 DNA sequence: TGTGCCAGCAGCCTTGGGACTCCCGATACCTACGAGCAGTACTTC. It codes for CASSLGTPDTYEQYF.

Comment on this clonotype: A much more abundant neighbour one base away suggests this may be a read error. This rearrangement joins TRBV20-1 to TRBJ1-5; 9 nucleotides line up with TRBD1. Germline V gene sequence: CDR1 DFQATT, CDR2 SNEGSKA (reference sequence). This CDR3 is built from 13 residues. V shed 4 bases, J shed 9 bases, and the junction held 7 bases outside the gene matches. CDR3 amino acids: CSAIQGAGRPQHF. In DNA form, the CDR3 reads TGCAGTGCTATACAGGGGGCAGGGCGGCCCCAGCATTTT.

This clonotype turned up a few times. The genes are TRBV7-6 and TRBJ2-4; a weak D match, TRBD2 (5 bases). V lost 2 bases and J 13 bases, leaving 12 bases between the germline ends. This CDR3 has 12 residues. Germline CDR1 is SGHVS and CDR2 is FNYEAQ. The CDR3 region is CASSLIPEEQYF. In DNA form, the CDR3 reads TGTGCCAGCAGCTTAATCCCGGAGGAGCAGTACTTC.

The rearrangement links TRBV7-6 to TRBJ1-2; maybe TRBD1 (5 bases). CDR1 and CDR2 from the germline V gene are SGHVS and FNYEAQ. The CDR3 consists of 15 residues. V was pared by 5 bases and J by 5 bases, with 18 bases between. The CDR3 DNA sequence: TGTGCCAGCAGCCCGCCGGGATGGGACGAGTATGGCTACACCTTC. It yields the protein CASSPPGWDEYGYTF.